This T cell receptor beta chain came from a study of shared clonotypes between healthy human individuals. Background on the study: The donor pool was made up of a couple of women and three men aged 18 to 49. Donors had three CD4 naive, three CD4 memory, two CD8 naive and one CD8 memory plate apiece.

Sequencing used immunoSEQ multiplex PCR; TCRdb keeps in-frame clones, though not all of them. Among roughly 1,800,000 clones listed, roughly 95% were seen once. Naive CD8 populations comprised CD45RO-negative cells positively selected for CCR7, excluding terminally differentiated effector memory CD45RA+ cells. The V and J ends lost 4 bases and 0 bases respectively, with 9 bases between them. Germline assignment: CDR1 SNHLY and CDR2 FYNNEI. This CDR3 spans 15 amino acids. The receptor was isolated from a young man in good health. Sequencing was carried out using naive CD8+ T cells sorted from blood. V usage is TRBV2 and J usage is TRBJ1-4; the D is unclear. CDR3 coding DNA: TGTGCCAGCAGTGCCTTTGGGACAACTAATGAAAAACTGTTTTTT. Residues: CASSAFGTTNEKLFF.